This T cell receptor (beta chain) was captured by sequencing in a study of blood T cells in healthy people across ages. The CDR3 spans 17 residues. Germline values: CDR1 MNHEY, CDR2 SVGEGT. Unmatched junction bases numbered 10, after V lost 2 bases and J lost 2 bases. Alongside a J-beta primer mix, a sample-barcoded 5' primer served in a second PCR lasting roughly 6 to 12 cycles. TCRdb used MiXCR to reprocess the 5' RACE reads, holding one entry per CDR3 protein. The sample lists roughly 1.5 million distinct CDR3 sequences, approximately 43% occurring once. This clonotype was sampled from a woman aged 18-30 years in good health. The sequenced sample was blood. The chain uses TRBV6-2 or TRBV6-3 and TRBJ2-5, with 8 nucleotides matching TRBD2. For the CDR3, the DNA is TGTGCCAGCAGTTACGGGTTTCTAGCGGGTTCTCAAGAGACCCAGTACTTC. Translated: CASSYGFLAGSQETQYF.